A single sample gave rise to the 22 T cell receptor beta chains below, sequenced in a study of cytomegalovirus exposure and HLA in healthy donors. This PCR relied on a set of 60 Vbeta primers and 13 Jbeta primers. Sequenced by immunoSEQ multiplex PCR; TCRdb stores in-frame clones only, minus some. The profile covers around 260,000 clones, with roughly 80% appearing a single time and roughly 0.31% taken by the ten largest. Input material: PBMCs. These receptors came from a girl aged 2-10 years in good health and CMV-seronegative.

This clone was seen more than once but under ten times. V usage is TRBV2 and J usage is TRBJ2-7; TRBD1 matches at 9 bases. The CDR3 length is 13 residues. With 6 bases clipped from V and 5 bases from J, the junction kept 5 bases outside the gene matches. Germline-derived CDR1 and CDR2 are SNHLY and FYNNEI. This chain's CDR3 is CASRRDREDEQYF. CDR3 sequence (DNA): TGTGCCAGCAGAAGGGACAGGGAGGACGAGCAGTACTTC. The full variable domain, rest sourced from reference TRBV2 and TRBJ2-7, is EPEVTQTPSHQVTQMGQEVILRCVPISNHLYFYWYRQILGQKVEFLVSFYNNEISEKSEIFDDQFSVERPDGSNFTLKIRSTKLEDSAMYFCASRRDREDEQYFGPGTRLTVT.

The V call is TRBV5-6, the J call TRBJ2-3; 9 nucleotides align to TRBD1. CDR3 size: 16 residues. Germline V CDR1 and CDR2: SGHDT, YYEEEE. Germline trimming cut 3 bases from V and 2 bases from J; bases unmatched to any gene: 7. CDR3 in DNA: TGTGCCAGCAGCTCCGGGACAGGGTACCCCACAGATACGCAGTATTTT. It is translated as CASSSGTGYPTDTQYF.

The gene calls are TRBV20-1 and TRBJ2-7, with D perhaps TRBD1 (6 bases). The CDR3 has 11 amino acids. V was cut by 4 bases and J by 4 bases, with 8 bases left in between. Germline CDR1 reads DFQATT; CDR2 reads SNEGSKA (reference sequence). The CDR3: CSANGQYEQYF. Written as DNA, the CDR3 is TGCAGTGCTAACGGACAGTACGAGCAGTACTTC.

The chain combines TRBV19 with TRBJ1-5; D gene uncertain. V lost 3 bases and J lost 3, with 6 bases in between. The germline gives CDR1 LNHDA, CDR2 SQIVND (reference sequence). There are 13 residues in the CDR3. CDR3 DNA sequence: TGTGCCAGTAGTATGGCTTACAATCAGCCCCAGCATTTT. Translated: CASSMAYNQPQHF.

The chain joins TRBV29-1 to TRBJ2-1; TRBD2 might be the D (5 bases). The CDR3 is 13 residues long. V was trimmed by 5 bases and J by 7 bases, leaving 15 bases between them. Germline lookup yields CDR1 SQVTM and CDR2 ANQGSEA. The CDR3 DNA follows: TGCAGCGTTTCGTCGGGAACGCGAAATGAGCAGTTCTTC. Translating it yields CSVSSGTRNEQFF.

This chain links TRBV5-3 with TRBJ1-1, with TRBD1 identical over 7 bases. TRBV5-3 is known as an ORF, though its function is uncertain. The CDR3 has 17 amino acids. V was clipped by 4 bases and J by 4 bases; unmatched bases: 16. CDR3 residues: CARSHGQEDLESTEAFF. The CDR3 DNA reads TGTGCCAGAAGCCACGGACAGGAGGATTTAGAGAGCACTGAAGCTTTCTTT.

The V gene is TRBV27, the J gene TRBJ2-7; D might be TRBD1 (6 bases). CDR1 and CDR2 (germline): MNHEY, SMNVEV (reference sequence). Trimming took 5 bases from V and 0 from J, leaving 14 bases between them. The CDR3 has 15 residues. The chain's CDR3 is CASSLRGLSSYEQYF. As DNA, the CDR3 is TGTGCCAGCAGTCTTAGGGGGTTAAGCTCCTACGAGCAGTACTTC.

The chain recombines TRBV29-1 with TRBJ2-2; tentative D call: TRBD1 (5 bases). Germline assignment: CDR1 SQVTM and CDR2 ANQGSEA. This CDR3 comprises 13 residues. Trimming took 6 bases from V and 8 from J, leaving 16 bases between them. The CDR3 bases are TGCAGCGTCGCCCCGACAGCCAGAGGGGAGCTGTTTTTT. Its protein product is CSVAPTARGELFF.

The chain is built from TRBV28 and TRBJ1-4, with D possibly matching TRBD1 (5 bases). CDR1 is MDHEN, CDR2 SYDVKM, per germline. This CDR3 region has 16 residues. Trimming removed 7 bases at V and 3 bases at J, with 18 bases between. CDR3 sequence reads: CASTQGRAWANEKLFF. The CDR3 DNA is TGTGCCAGCACGCAGGGCCGGGCATGGGCTAATGAAAAACTGTTTTTT.

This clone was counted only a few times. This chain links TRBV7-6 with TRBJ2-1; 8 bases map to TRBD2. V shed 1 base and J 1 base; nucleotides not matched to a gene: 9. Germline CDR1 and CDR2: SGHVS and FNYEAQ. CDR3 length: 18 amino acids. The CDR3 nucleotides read TGTGCCAGCAGCTTAGATCTTAGACGGGGGGGGTCCTACAATGAGCAGTTCTTC. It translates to CASSLDLRRGGSYNEQFF.

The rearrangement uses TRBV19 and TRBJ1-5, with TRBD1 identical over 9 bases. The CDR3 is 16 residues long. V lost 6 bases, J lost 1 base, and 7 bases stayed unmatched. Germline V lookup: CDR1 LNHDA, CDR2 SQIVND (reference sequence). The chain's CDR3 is CASRRQGDGSNQPQHF. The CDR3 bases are TGTGCCAGTAGGAGACAGGGGGACGGCAGCAATCAGCCCCAGCATTTT.

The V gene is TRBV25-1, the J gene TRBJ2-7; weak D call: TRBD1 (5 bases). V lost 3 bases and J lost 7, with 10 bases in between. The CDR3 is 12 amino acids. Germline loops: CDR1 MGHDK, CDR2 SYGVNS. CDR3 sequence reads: CASSETAWEQYF. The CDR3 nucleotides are TGTGCCAGCAGTGAGACAGCCTGGGAGCAGTACTTC.

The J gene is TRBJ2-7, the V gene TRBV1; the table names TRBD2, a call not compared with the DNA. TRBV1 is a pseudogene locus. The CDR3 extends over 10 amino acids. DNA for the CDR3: TGCACCAGTAACCATACTGAGCAGTACTTC. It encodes CTSNHTEQYF.

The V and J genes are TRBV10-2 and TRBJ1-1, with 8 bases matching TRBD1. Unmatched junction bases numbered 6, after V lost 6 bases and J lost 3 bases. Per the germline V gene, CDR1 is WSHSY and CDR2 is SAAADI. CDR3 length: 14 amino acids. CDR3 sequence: CASRRGQAYTEAFF. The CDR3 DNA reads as TGCGCCAGCAGAAGGGGACAGGCTTACACTGAAGCTTTCTTT.

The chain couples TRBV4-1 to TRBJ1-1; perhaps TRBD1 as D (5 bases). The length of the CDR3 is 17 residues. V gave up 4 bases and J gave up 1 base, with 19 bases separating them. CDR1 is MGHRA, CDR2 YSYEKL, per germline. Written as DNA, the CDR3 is TGCGCCAGCAGCCCAAGGGTTTACAGGCCCGGGAACACTGAAGCTTTCTTT. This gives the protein CASSPRVYRPGNTEAFF.

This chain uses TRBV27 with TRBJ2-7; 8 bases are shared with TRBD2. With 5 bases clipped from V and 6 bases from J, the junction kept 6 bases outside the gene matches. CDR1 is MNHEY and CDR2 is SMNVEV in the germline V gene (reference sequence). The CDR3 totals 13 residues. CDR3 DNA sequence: TGTGCCAGCAGTACTAGCGGCGGTAGCGAGCAGTACTTC. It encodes CASSTSGGSEQYF.

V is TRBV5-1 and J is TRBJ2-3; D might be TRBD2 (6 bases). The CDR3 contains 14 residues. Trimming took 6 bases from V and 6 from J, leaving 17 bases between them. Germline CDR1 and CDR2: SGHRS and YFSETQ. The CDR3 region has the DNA TGCGCCAGCACGCGGGACCGAACCCCTGATACGCAGTATTTT. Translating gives CASTRDRTPDTQYF.

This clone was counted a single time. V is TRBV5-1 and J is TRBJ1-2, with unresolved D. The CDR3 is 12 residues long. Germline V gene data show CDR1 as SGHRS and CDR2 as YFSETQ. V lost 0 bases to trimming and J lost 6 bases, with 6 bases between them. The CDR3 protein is CASSLDGDGYTF. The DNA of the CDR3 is TGCGCCAGCAGCTTGGACGGGGATGGCTACACCTTC.

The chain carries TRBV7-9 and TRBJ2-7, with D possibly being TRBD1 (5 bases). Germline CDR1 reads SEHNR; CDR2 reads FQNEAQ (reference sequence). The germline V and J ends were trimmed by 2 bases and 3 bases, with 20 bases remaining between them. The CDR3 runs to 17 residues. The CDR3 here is CASSLSNPGIDLYEQYF. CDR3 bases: TGTGCCAGCAGCTTATCTAACCCAGGGATAGACCTCTACGAGCAGTACTTC.

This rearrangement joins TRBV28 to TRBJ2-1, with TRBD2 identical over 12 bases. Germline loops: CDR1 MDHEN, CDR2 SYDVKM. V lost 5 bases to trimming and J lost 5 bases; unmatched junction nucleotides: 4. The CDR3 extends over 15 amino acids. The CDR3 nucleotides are TGTGCCAGCAGTGGGGGACTAGCGGGCAACAATGAGCAGTTCTTC. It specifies CASSGGLAGNNEQFF.

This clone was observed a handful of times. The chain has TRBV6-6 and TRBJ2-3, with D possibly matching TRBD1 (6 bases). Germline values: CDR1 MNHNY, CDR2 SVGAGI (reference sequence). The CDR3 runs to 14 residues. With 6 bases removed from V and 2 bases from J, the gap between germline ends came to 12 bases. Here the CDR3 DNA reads TGTGCCAGCAGACCAGGACAGTCCACAGATACGCAGTATTTT. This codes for CASRPGQSTDTQYF.

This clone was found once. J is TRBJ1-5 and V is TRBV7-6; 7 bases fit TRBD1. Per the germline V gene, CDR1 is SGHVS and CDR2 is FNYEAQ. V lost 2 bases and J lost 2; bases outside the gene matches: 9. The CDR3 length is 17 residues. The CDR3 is CASSLRTRGSGNQPQHF. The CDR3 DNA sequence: TGTGCCAGCAGCTTACGAACCAGGGGGTCCGGCAATCAGCCCCAGCATTTT. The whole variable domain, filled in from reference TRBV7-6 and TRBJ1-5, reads GAGVSQSPRYKVTKRGQDVALRCDPISGHVSLYWYRQALGQGPEFLTYFNYEAQQDKSGLPNDRFSAERPEGSISTLTIQRTEQRDSAMYRCASSLRTRGSGNQPQHFGDGTRLSIL.